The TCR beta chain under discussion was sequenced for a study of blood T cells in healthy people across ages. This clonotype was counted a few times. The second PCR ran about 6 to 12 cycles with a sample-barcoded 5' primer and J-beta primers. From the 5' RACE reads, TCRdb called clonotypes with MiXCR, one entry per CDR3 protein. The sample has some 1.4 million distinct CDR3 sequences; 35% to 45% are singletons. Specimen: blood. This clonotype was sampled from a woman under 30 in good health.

The DNA for the CDR3 is TGTGCCTGGAGTCAGGGGCTCACAGATACGCAGTATTTT. Translation gives CAWSQGLTDTQYF. The chain combines TRBV30 with TRBJ2-3, with a weak D call TRBD1 (6 bases). Germline assignment: CDR1 GTSNPN and CDR2 SVGIG (reference sequence). Trimming removed 2 bases at V and 2 bases at J, with 8 bases between. CDR3 length: 13 residues.